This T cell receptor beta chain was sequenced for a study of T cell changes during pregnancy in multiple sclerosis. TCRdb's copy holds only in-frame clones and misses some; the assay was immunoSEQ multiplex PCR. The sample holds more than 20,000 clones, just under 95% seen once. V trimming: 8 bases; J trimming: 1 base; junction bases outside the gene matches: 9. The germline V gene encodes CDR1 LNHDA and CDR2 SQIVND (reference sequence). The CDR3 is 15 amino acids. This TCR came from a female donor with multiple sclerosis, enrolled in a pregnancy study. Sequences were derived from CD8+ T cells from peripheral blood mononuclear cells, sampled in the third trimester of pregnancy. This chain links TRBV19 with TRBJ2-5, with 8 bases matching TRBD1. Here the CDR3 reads CASYPDRASQETQYF. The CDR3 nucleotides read TGTGCCAGTTACCCGGACAGGGCATCCCAAGAGACCCAGTACTTC.